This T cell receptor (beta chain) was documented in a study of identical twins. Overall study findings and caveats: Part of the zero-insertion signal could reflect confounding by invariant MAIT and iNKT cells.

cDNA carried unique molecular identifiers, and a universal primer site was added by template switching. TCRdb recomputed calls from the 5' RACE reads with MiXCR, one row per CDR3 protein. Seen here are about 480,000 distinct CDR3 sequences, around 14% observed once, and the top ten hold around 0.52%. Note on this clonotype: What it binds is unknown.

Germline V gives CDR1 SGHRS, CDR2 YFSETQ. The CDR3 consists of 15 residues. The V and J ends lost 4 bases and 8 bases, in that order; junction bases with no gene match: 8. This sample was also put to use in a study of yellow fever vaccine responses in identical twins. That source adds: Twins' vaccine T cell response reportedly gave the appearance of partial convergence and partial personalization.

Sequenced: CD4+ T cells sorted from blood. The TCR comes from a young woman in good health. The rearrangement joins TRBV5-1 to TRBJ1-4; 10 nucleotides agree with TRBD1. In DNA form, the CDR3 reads TGCGCCAGCAGCGAGAGACAGGGGGCTTGGGAAAAACTGTTTTTT. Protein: CASSERQGAWEKLFF. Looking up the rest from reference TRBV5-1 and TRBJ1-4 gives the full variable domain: KAGVTQTPRYLIKTRGQQVTLSCSPISGHRSVSWYQQTPGQGLQFLFEYFSETQRNKGNFPGRFSGRQFSNSRSEMNVSTLELGDSALYLCASSERQGAWEKLFFGSGTQLSVL.